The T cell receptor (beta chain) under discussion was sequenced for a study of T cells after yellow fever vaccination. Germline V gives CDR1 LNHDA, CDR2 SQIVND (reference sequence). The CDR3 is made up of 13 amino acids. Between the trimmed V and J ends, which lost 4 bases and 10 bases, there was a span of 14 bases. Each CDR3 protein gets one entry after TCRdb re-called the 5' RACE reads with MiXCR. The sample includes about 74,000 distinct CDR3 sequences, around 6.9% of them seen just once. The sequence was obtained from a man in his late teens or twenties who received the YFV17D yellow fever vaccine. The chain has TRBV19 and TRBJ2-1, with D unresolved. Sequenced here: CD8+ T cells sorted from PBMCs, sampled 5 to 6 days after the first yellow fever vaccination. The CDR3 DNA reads TGTGCCAGTAGTACACGAAGTGGGTCCGAGCAGTTCTTC. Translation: CASSTRSGSEQFF. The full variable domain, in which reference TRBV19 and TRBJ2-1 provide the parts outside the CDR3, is DGGITQSPKYLFRKEGQNVTLSCEQNLNHDAMYWYRQDPGQGLRLIYYSQIVNDFQKGDIAEGYSVSREKKESFPLTVTSAQKNPTAFYLCASSTRSGSEQFFGPGTRLTVL.